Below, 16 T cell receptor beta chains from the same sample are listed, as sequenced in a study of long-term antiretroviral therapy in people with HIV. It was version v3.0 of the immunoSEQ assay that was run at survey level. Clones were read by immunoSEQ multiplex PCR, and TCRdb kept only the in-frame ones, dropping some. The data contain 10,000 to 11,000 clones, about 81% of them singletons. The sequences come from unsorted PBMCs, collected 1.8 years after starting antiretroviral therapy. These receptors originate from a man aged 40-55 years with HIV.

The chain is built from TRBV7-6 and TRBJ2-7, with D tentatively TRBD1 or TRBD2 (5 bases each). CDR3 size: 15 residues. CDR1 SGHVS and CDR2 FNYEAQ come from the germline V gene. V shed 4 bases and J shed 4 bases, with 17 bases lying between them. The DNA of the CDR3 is TGTGCCAGCAGCTCCCAACAGGCCCGGGGATACGAGCAGTACTTC. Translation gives CASSSQQARGYEQYF.

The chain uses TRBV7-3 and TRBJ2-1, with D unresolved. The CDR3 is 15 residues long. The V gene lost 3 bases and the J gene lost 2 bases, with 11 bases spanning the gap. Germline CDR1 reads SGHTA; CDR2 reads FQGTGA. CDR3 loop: CASSFRRAAYNEQFF. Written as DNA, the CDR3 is TGTGCCAGCAGCTTTCGACGGGCCGCCTACAATGAGCAGTTCTTC.

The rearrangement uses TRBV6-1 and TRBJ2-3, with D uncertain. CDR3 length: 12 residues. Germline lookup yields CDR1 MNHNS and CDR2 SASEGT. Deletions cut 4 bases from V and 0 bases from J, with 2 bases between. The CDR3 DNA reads TGTGCCAGCAGTGGCAGCACAGATACGCAGTATTTT. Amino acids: CASSGSTDTQYF.

CDR3 nucleotide sequence: TGCGCCAGCAGTGTATATAGGGGGGACCGGAACACTGAAGCTTTCTTT. Protein: CASSVYRGDRNTEAFF. The chain joins TRBV10-1 to TRBJ1-1; tentatively, D is TRBD1 (6 bases). Germline loops: CDR1 WNHNN, CDR2 SYGVQD (reference sequence). The CDR3 has 16 residues. V lost 4 bases to trimming and J lost 1 base, with 16 bases between them.

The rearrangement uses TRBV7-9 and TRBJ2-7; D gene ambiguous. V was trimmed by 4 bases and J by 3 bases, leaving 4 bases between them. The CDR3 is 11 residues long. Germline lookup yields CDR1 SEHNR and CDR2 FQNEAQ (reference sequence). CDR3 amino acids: CASSSYYEQYF. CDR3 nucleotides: TGTGCCAGCAGCTCCTACTACGAGCAGTACTTC.

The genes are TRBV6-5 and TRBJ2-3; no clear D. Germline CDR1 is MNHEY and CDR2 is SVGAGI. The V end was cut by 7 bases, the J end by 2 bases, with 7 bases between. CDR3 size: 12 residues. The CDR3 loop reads CASKSFTDTQYF. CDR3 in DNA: TGTGCCAGCAAGTCTTTCACAGATACGCAGTATTTT.

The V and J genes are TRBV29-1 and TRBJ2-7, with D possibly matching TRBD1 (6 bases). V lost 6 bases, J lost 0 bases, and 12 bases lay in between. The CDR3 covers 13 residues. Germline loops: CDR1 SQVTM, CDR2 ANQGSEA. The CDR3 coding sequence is TGCAGCGTCAACCGGGACAACTCCTACGAGCAGTACTTC. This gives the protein CSVNRDNSYEQYF.

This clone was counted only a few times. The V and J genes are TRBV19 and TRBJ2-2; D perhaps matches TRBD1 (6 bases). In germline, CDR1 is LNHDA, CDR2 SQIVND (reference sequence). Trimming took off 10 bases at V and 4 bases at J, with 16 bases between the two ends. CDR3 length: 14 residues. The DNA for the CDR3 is TGTGCCACCAAACCTACAGGGTCCACCGGGGAGCTGTTTTTT. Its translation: CATKPTGSTGELFF.

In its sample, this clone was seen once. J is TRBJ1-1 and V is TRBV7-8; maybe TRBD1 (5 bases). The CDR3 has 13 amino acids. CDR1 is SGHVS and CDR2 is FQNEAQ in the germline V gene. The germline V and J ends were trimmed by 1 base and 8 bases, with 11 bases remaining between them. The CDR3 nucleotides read TGTGCCAGCAGCTTAGGAGGGGCGCCAGAAGCTTTCTTT. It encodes CASSLGGAPEAFF.

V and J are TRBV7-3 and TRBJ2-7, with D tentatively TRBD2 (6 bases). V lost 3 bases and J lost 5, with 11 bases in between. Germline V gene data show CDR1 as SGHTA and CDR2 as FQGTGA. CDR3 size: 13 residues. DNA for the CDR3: TGTGCCAGCAGCTTCTCTAGCGAACACGAGCAGTACTTC. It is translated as CASSFSSEHEQYF.

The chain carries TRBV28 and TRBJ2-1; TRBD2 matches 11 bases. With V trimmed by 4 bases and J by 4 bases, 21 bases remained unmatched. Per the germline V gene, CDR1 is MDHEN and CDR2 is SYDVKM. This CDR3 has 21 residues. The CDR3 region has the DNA TGTGCCAGCAGTTCGGGGGGGTTGGGGGCGGTAGCGGGAGGGCTTTACAATGAGCAGTTCTTC. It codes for CASSSGGLGAVAGGLYNEQFF. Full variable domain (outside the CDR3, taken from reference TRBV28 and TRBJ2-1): DVKVTQSSRYLVKRTGEKVFLECVQDMDHENMFWYRQDPGLGLRLIYFSYDVKMKEKGDIPEGYSVSREKKERFSLILESASTNQTSMYLCASSSGGLGAVAGGLYNEQFFGPGTRLTVL.

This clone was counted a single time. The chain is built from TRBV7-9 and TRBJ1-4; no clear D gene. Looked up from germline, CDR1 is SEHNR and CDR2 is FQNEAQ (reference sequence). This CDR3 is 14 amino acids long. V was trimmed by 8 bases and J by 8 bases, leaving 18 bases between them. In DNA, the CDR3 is TGTGCCAGCGGGGAGCCTTTACTTAGGGAAAAACTGTTTTTT. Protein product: CASGEPLLREKLFF.

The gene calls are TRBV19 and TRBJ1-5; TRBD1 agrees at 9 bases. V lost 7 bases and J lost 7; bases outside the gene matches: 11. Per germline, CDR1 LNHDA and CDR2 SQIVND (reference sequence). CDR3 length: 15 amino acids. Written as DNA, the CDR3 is TGTGCCAGTAAGGAACGGGGACAGGGACACCAGCCCCAGCATTTT. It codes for CASKERGQGHQPQHF.

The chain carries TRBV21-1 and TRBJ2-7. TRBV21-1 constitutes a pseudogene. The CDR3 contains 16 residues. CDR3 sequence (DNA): TGTGCCAGCAGCAAACGGGGGCTAAGAGGGCGCTACGAGCAGTACTTC. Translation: CASSKRGLRGRYEQYF.

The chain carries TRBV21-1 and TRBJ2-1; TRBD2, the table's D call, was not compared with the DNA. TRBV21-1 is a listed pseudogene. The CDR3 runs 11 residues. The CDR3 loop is CASSTAGEQFF. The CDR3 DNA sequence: TGTGCCAGCAGCACGGCGGGTGAGCAGTTCTTC.

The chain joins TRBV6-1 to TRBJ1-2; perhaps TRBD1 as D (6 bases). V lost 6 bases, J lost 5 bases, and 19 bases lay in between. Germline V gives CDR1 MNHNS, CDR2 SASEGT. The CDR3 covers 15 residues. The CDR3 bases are TGTGCCAGCAGCTACCTACAGGGCGGGGGATATGGCTACACCTTC. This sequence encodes CASSYLQGGGYGYTF.